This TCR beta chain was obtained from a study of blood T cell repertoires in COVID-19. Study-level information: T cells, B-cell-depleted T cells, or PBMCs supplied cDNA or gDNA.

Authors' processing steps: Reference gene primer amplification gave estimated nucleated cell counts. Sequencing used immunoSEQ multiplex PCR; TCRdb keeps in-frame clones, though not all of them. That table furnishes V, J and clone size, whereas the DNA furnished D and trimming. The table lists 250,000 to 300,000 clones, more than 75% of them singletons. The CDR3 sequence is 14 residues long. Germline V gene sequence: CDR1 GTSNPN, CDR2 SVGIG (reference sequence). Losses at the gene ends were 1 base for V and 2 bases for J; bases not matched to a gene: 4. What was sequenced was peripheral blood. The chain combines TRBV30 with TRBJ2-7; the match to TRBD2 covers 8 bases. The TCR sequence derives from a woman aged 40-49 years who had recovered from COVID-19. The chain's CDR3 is CAWSAPGLAYEQYF. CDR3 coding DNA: TGTGCCTGGAGTGCCCCGGGACTAGCCTACGAGCAGTACTTC. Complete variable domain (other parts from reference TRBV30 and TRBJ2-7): SQTIHQWPATLVQPVGSPLSLECTVEGTSNPNLYWYRQAAGRGLQLLFYSVGIGQISSEVPQNLSASRPQDRQFILSSKKLLLSDSGFYLCAWSAPGLAYEQYFGPGTRLTVT.